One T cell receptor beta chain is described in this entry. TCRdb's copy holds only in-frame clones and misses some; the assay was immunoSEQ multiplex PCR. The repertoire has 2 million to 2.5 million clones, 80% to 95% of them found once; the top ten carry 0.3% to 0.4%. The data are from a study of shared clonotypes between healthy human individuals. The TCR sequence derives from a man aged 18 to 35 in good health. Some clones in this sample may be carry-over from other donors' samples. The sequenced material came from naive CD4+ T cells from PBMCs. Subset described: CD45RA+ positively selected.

The CDR3 DNA reads TGTGCCAGCAGTGCCGCGACAGGGTCGTATGGCTACACCTTC. Protein sequence: CASSAATGSYGYTF. The chain combines TRBV6-1 with TRBJ1-2; 7 bases are shared with TRBD1. The CDR3 is 14 amino acids. V was clipped by 4 bases and J by 5 bases; unmatched bases: 7. Germline loops: CDR1 MNHNS, CDR2 SASEGT.